Below are 30 T cell receptor beta chains sequenced from a single sample in a study of T cells after yellow fever vaccination. TCRdb re-derived calls from the 5' RACE reads in MiXCR, one entry per CDR3 protein. The sample consists of fewer than 350,000 distinct CDR3 sequences, roughly 4.3% of them appearing once. The input for sequencing was PBMCs, taken 15 days after the yellow fever booster vaccination. The receptors stem from a man in his late teens or twenties who received the YFV17D yellow fever vaccine.

This clonotype occurred many times. The chain uses TRBV6-5 and TRBJ1-3; tentatively, D is TRBD1 (5 bases). Germline CDR1 is MNHEY and CDR2 is SVGAGI. The CDR3 spans 11 residues. V lost 11 bases and J lost 10, with 15 bases in between. As DNA, the CDR3 is TGTGCCTCGGCCCAAGGGGATACCATATATTTT. Translation gives CASAQGDTIYF.

The table lists this clonotype with many counts. The V and J genes are TRBV20-1 and TRBJ2-7, with 7 bases that match TRBD2. V dropped 0 bases and J dropped 2; count of bases not matched to a gene: 4. The CDR3 is 14 amino acids. Germline CDR1 DFQATT, CDR2 SNEGSKA (reference sequence). As DNA, the CDR3 is TGCAGTGCTAGAGATAGCGGGTCCCCCTACGAGCAGTACGTC. Its translation is CSARDSGSPYEQYV.

This clonotype came up many times. The V and J genes are TRBV6-5 and TRBJ2-3, with a weak D call TRBD1 (6 bases). The CDR3 runs to 16 residues. Germline CDR1 reads MNHEY; CDR2 reads SVGAGI. The V and J ends lost 7 bases and 2 bases respectively, with 19 bases between them. CDR3 in DNA: TGTGCCAGCACGAAGGGGTGGGGGCGATCCACAGATACGCAGTATTTT. Amino acid sequence: CASTKGWGRSTDTQYF.

This clonotype occurred a few times. The chain couples TRBV12-3 or TRBV12-4 to TRBJ1-1, with D possibly matching TRBD1 (5 bases). V lost 5 bases to trimming and J lost 4 bases, with 20 bases between them. The CDR3 length is 16 residues. CDR3 in amino acids: CASSLGGGGEGTEAFF. The CDR3 nucleotides read TGTGCCAGCAGTCTTGGTGGGGGAGGTGAGGGCACTGAAGCTTTCTTT.

This clonotype was counted at least ten times. V usage is TRBV5-6 and J usage is TRBJ2-5, with D unresolved. The CDR3 length is 16 residues. In germline, CDR1 is SGHDT, CDR2 YYEEEE. V lost 4 bases to trimming and J lost 5 bases, with 21 bases between them. The CDR3 loop reads CASSLRDTWVGETQYF. In DNA, the CDR3 is TGTGCCAGCAGCCTGAGAGACACCTGGGTTGGCGAGACCCAGTACTTC.

This clonotype was detected only a few times. V and J are TRBV24-1 and TRBJ1-2, with 7 bases lining up with TRBD1. The junction had 2 bases not matched to a gene; V was cut back by 2 bases and J by 3 bases. In germline, CDR1 is KGHDR, CDR2 SFDVKD. This CDR3 comprises 14 residues. CDR3 in DNA: TGTGCCACCAGTGATTCGACAGGGTACTATGGCTACACCTTC. This translates into CATSDSTGYYGYTF.

This clonotype was counted only a few times. The rearrangement links TRBV4-2 to TRBJ1-1; TRBD1 agrees at 7 bases. In germline, CDR1 is LGHNA, CDR2 YNFKEQ. The junction had 5 bases not matched to a gene; V was cut back by 0 bases and J by 4 bases. There are 15 residues in the CDR3. DNA for the CDR3: TGTGCCAGCAGCCAAGAGCAGGGGGATTTCACTGAAGCTTTCTTT. Its protein is CASSQEQGDFTEAFF.

The chain has TRBV7-8 and TRBJ2-7; possible D gene TRBD1, 6 bases. In germline, CDR1 is SGHVS, CDR2 FQNEAQ. V shed 5 bases and J shed 6 bases, with 11 bases lying between them. The CDR3 sequence is 12 residues long. The CDR3 nucleotides read TGTGCCAGCAGCCAGGGGTGGGGCGAGCAGTACTTC. This gives the protein CASSQGWGEQYF.

This clonotype was recorded at least ten times. The chain has TRBV7-2 and TRBJ2-6; D gene ambiguous. The CDR3 covers 13 residues. From germline, CDR1 is SGHTA and CDR2 FQGNSA. The V gene lost 3 bases and the J gene lost 3 bases, with 3 bases spanning the gap. CDR3 sequence: CASSFFGANVLTF. The CDR3 region has the DNA TGTGCCAGCAGCTTCTTTGGGGCCAACGTCCTGACTTTC.

This clonotype was detected ten times or more. The chain couples TRBV7-2 to TRBJ2-5; perhaps D is TRBD1 or TRBD2 (5 bases each). Trimming shortened V by 7 bases and J by 7 bases, and 16 bases separated the two germline ends. CDR3 length equals 13 residues. The germline gives CDR1 SGHTA, CDR2 FQGNSA. DNA of the CDR3: TGTGCCAGCACCCGGGACCAGACGGGGACCCAGTACTTC. It translates to CASTRDQTGTQYF.

This clonotype came up many times. The chain has TRBV29-1 and TRBJ2-7; perhaps TRBD1 as D (5 bases). The CDR3 spans 16 residues. The V end was cut by 0 bases, the J end by 4 bases, with 19 bases between. The V gene's germline CDR1 is SQVTM and CDR2 ANQGSEA. Here the CDR3 reads CSVEDISRAGQYEQYF. In DNA form, the CDR3 reads TGCAGCGTTGAAGATATCAGTAGGGCAGGGCAATACGAGCAGTACTTC.

This CDR3 is CAISATGNSNQPQHF. CDR3 coding DNA: TGTGCCATCAGTGCCACAGGAAATAGCAATCAGCCCCAGCATTTT. The V call is TRBV10-3, the J call TRBJ1-5; TRBD1 is a possible D gene (5 bases). The V gene lost 4 bases and the J gene lost 0 bases, with 10 bases spanning the gap. From germline, CDR1 is ENHRY and CDR2 SYGVKD. This CDR3 has 15 amino acids.

J is TRBJ2-1 and V is TRBV2; TRBD1 aligns across 8 bases. CDR1 and CDR2 from the germline V gene are SNHLY and FYNNEI. Trimming at V came to 8 bases and at J to 4 bases, leaving 10 bases not matched to a gene. This CDR3 region has 15 residues. The CDR3 loop reads CASDSGTGSYNEQFF. CDR3 bases: TGTGCCAGCGACTCCGGGACAGGTTCTTACAATGAGCAGTTCTTC. Looking up the rest from reference TRBV2 and TRBJ2-1 gives the full variable domain: EPEVTQTPSHQVTQMGQEVILRCVPISNHLYFYWYRQILGQKVEFLVSFYNNEISEKSEIFDDQFSVERPDGSNFTLKIRSTKLEDSAMYFCASDSGTGSYNEQFFGPGTRLTVL.

This clonotype was detected many times. The chain links TRBV29-1 to TRBJ1-3; the D is unclear. Germline V gene lookup returns CDR1 SQVTM and CDR2 ANQGSEA. CDR3 size: 17 residues. Trimming cost V 0 bases and J 0 bases, with 15 bases left between them. The DNA for the CDR3 is TGCAGCGTTGAAGATCGAATAGGGTCGGGCTCTGGAAACACCATATATTTT. It yields the protein CSVEDRIGSGSGNTIYF.

The table lists this clonotype with many counts. This chain joins TRBV5-1 and TRBJ2-7, with D maybe TRBD1 (6 bases). V gave up 4 bases and J gave up 9 bases, with 17 bases separating them. The V gene's germline CDR1 is SGHRS and CDR2 YFSETQ. The CDR3 has 13 amino acids. This chain's CDR3 is CASSQGQSFGQYF. The CDR3 DNA sequence: TGCGCCAGCAGCCAAGGACAGAGCTTCGGGCAGTACTTC.

V is TRBV5-1 and J is TRBJ1-6; D not certain. Germline CDR1 and CDR2: SGHRS and YFSETQ. V lost 4 bases and J lost 7, with 18 bases in between. There are 16 residues in the CDR3. The chain's CDR3 is CASSLGQIYENSPLHF. The CDR3, as DNA: TGCGCCAGCAGCCTTGGGCAGATCTACGAGAATTCACCCCTCCACTTT.

This clonotype has ten or more counts. The rearrangement links TRBV20-1 to TRBJ2-1; 8 bases agree with TRBD2. Trimming took 8 bases from V and 7 from J; bases not matched to a gene: 13. The germline gives CDR1 DFQATT, CDR2 SNEGSKA (reference sequence). The CDR3 consists of 14 residues. The CDR3 here is CSLPSRGGRNEQFF. DNA for the CDR3: TGCAGTTTACCCTCACGCGGGGGGCGAAATGAGCAGTTCTTC.

This clonotype turned up a few times. The gene calls are TRBV6-2 or TRBV6-3 and TRBJ2-1, with D possibly being TRBD1 (6 bases). The CDR3 loop spans 14 amino acids. The V and J ends lost 4 bases and 2 bases respectively, with 9 bases between them. In germline, CDR1 is MNHEY, CDR2 SVGEGT. The CDR3 bases are TGTGCCAGCAGTTTGTACAGGGCCTACAATGAGCAGTTCTTC. This codes for CASSLYRAYNEQFF.

This clonotype was seen repeatedly, ten times or more. The J gene is TRBJ1-1, the V gene TRBV20-1; 8 bases line up with TRBD1. This CDR3 region has 14 residues. V trimming: 1 base; J trimming: 4 bases; junction bases outside the gene matches: 5. CDR1 is DFQATT and CDR2 is SNEGSKA in the germline V gene (reference sequence). CDR3 DNA sequence: TGCAGTGCTAGAGCAGGGGGCCTGACCACTGAAGCTTTCTTT. Its protein is CSARAGGLTTEAFF.

A remark on this clonotype: At one end the junction does not follow the germline gene, possibly because of a read error. This chain connects TRBV20-1 to TRBJ2-7, with 10 bases fitting TRBD2. From germline, CDR1 is DFQATT and CDR2 SNEGSKA (reference sequence). This CDR3 contains 11 residues. The CDR3 here is CSAPASGTSVF. CDR3 nucleotide sequence: TGCAGTGCCCCCGCTTCGGGGACTAGCGTTTTC.

V gene TRBV7-2 combines with J gene TRBJ2-1; 8 nucleotides line up with TRBD2. With V trimmed by 3 bases and J by 8 bases, 9 bases remained unmatched. CDR1 and CDR2 from the germline V gene are SGHTA and FQGNSA. This CDR3 has 15 amino acids. Here the CDR3 reads CASSFFSGGGYEQFF. CDR3 nucleotide sequence: TGTGCCAGCAGCTTTTTCAGCGGGGGCGGCTATGAGCAGTTCTTC.

This rearrangement joins TRBV5-1 to TRBJ1-2; no reliable D call. V was trimmed by 3 bases and J by 3 bases, leaving 15 bases between them. CDR3 size: 15 residues. In germline, CDR1 is SGHRS, CDR2 YFSETQ. Here the CDR3 reads CASSSLLGMDYGYTF. The DNA for the CDR3 is TGCGCCAGCAGCTCCCTTTTGGGGATGGACTATGGCTACACCTTC.

The sample holds many counts of this clonotype. The gene calls are TRBV13 and TRBJ1-1, with a tentative D call TRBD1 (5 bases). Germline CDR1 PRHDT, CDR2 FYEKMQ (reference sequence). The CDR3 is 14 residues long. V lost 2 bases and J lost 4, with 11 bases in between. The CDR3 sequence is CASSLRGDPTEAFF. In nucleotides, the CDR3 is TGTGCCAGCAGCTTACGAGGGGACCCCACTGAAGCTTTCTTT.

This clonotype occurred many times. V is TRBV7-2 and J is TRBJ2-5, with 12 nucleotides matching TRBD2. V lost 6 bases, J lost 4 bases, and 3 bases stayed unmatched. CDR3 size: 14 residues. Germline CDR1 and CDR2: SGHTA and FQGNSA. In DNA, the CDR3 is TGTGCCAGCAGGTCTAGCGGGGGGGGAGAGACCCAGTACTTC. Translated: CASRSSGGGETQYF.

In its sample, this clonotype was seen many times. This chain connects TRBV7-3 to TRBJ1-1; possible D gene TRBD1, 5 bases. Per the germline V gene, CDR1 is SGHTA and CDR2 is FQGTGA. V lost 6 bases, J lost 1 base, and 9 bases lay in between. The CDR3 is 13 amino acids. The CDR3 here is CASRSQGNTEAFF. CDR3 in DNA: TGTGCCAGCAGGTCCCAGGGGAACACTGAAGCTTTCTTT. The variable domain in full, completed from reference TRBV7-3 and TRBJ1-1, reads GAGVSQTPSNKVTEKGKYVELRCDPISGHTALYWYRQSLGQGPEFLIYFQGTGAADDSGLPNDRFFAVRPEGSVSTLKIQRTERGDSAVYLCASRSQGNTEAFFGQGTRLTVV.

This clonotype occurred many times. The chain joins TRBV12-3 or TRBV12-4 to TRBJ2-3; no clear D. This CDR3 region has 16 residues. Trimming shortened V by 0 bases and J by 3 bases, and 13 bases separated the two germline ends. The CDR3 reads CASSLALDGVTDTQYF. For the CDR3, the DNA is TGTGCCAGCAGTTTAGCGCTGGATGGGGTAACAGATACGCAGTATTTT.

At least ten counts were recorded for this clonotype. The chain uses TRBV7-3 and TRBJ1-1; the D gene is possibly TRBD1 (6 bases). V was clipped by 7 bases and J by 5 bases, with 14 bases between them. Germline lookup yields CDR1 SGHTA and CDR2 FQGTGA. There are 13 residues in the CDR3. The CDR3 reads CASTRGRGTEAFF. The CDR3 DNA reads TGTGCCAGCACCAGGGGCCGGGGGACTGAAGCTTTCTTT.

There are many counts of this clonotype. The V gene is TRBV7-2, the J gene TRBJ2-3, with 10 bases that match TRBD2. The trim removed 6 bases at V and 2 bases at J, leaving 2 bases unmatched. Per the germline V gene, CDR1 is SGHTA and CDR2 is FQGNSA. The CDR3 runs 14 residues. CDR3: CASRGLANTDTQYF. In DNA, the CDR3 is TGTGCCAGCAGGGGACTAGCGAACACAGATACGCAGTATTTT.

This clonotype was picked up many times. The chain couples TRBV29-1 to TRBJ1-1; TRBD1 aligns across 7 bases. This CDR3 comprises 14 residues. V lost 6 bases and J lost 5; bases outside the gene matches: 12. Germline assignment: CDR1 SQVTM and CDR2 ANQGSEA. This CDR3 reads CSVTGRQGRTEAFF. CDR3 nucleotides: TGCAGCGTGACAGGCCGACAGGGCCGGACTGAAGCTTTCTTT. The variable domain in full, completed from reference TRBV29-1 and TRBJ1-1, reads SAVISQKPSRDICQRGTSLTIQCQVDSQVTMMFWYRQQPGQSLTLIATANQGSEATYESGFVIDKFPISRPNLTFSTLTVSNMSPEDSSIYLCSVTGRQGRTEAFFGQGTRLTVV.

To note about this clonotype: The DNA is omitted, as the CDR3 cannot be located on it reliably, and the CDR3 follows TCRdb's listing. The chain carries TRBV29-1 and TRBJ1-4; the DNA was not used to check the table's D call, TRBD1. Looked up from germline, CDR1 is SQVTM and CDR2 is ANQGSEA. The CDR3 spans 13 residues, counting both ends. CDR3: CSVATGSGEKLIF.